Listed below are T cell receptor beta chains from one sample, sequenced in a study of blood T cell repertoires in COVID-19. Generated by immunoSEQ multiplex PCR, the TCRdb table keeps only in-frame clones and is missing some. The sample has around 200,000 clones, around 90% seen once. The sequenced sample was PBMCs or T cells enriched from blood (not recorded which). These receptors were obtained from a man aged 18 to 30 with acute COVID-19. Both conserved end residues are part of each CDR3. Each record gives: clone size, V gene, CDR3 protein. The size field is filled for only some rows; it gives once, few, many or a size class.

abundance: NA
v_gene: TRBV28
CDR3aa: CASSLGLAGVSQFF

abundance: NA
v_gene: TRBV7-9
CDR3aa: CASRPAAEEAFF

abundance: NA
v_gene: TRBV27
CDR3aa: CASSLISGFSNQPQHF

abundance: once
v_gene: TRBV7-2
CDR3aa: CASSLSQLAATDTQYF

abundance: NA
v_gene: TRBV9
CDR3aa: CASSAGTANTGELFF

abundance: NA
v_gene: TRBV28
CDR3aa: CASITEMNTEAFF

abundance: NA
v_gene: TRBV28
CDR3aa: CASNLLGLAGHTAYEQYF

abundance: NA
v_gene: TRBV14
CDR3aa: CASSPGGLAKNIQYF

abundance: NA
v_gene: TRBV5-1
CDR3aa: CASSLDWGTVYEQYF

abundance: few
v_gene: TRBV7-8
CDR3aa: CASSLRGTSGGYNEQFF

abundance: NA
v_gene: TRBV18
CDR3aa: CASSPEPDTYEQYF

abundance: many
v_gene: TRBV7-2
CDR3aa: CASSPTGLNSYEQYF